The rows below give T cell receptor beta chains drawn from one sample of a study of PD-1 blockade in classical Hodgkin lymphoma. Generated by immunoSEQ multiplex PCR, the TCRdb table keeps only in-frame clones and is missing some. Among about 64,000 clones listed, around 94% were seen once. Material: peripheral blood mononuclear cells (PBMCs), obtained before the fourth cycle of nivolumab. These TCRs come from a human donor with classical Hodgkin lymphoma. Both conserved end residues are part of each CDR3. The D gene is left open where the match is weak. Expanded clones get a size class; other rows say once, few or many, or leave the size out.

j_gene: TRBJ2-7; abundance: .; d_gene: .; v_gene: TRBV6-5; CDR3aa: CASERGPSYEQYF; CDR3nt: TGTGCCTCCGAGAGGGGCCCATCCTACGAGCAGTACTTC
j_gene: TRBJ1-1; abundance: .; d_gene: .; v_gene: TRBV6-1; CDR3aa: CASIGAFF; CDR3nt: TGTGCCAGCATTGGAGCTTTCTTT
j_gene: TRBJ1-2; abundance: few; d_gene: .; v_gene: TRBV27; CDR3aa: CASRTRVGGYTF; CDR3nt: TGTGCCAGCAGGACGCGAGTTGGCGGCTACACCTTC
j_gene: TRBJ2-7; abundance: .; d_gene: TRBD1; v_gene: TRBV7-6; CDR3aa: CASSPGQGIYEQYF; CDR3nt: TGTGCCAGCAGCCCCGGACAGGGGATCTACGAGCAGTACTTC
j_gene: TRBJ1-3; abundance: .; d_gene: .; v_gene: TRBV9; CDR3aa: CASSVGNTIYF; CDR3nt: TGTGCCAGCAGCGTTGGAAACACCATATATTTT
j_gene: TRBJ2-7; abundance: .; d_gene: .; v_gene: TRBV28; CDR3aa: CASSRYEQYF; CDR3nt: TGTGCCAGCAGTCGTTACGAGCAGTACTTC
j_gene: TRBJ1-1; abundance: .; d_gene: .; v_gene: TRBV7-8; CDR3aa: CASSSQGRSGTEAFF; CDR3nt: TGTGCCAGCAGCTCCCAGGGGAGGAGTGGGACTGAAGCTTTCTTT
j_gene: TRBJ2-1; abundance: once; d_gene: TRBD1; v_gene: TRBV5-1; CDR3aa: CASSIGGGKGQFF; CDR3nt: TGCGCCAGCAGCATAGGGGGCGGCAAGGGGCAGTTCTTC
j_gene: TRBJ2-6; abundance: .; d_gene: .; v_gene: TRBV28; CDR3aa: CASLPSGANVLTF; CDR3nt: TGTGCCAGCCTTCCATCTGGGGCCAACGTCCTGACTTTC
j_gene: TRBJ2-7; abundance: .; d_gene: .; v_gene: TRBV18; CDR3aa: CASSPGVTYEQYF; CDR3nt: TGTGCCAGCTCACCGGGGGTGACCTACGAGCAGTACTTC
j_gene: TRBJ2-7; abundance: medium-sized; d_gene: .; v_gene: TRBV29-1; CDR3aa: CSVLTPGFTPYEQYF; CDR3nt: TGCAGCGTACTTACCCCGGGTTTTACCCCCTACGAGCAGTACTTC
j_gene: TRBJ1-3; abundance: .; d_gene: TRBD1; v_gene: TRBV7-9; CDR3aa: CASSLVQGANGNTIYF; CDR3nt: TGTGCCAGCAGCTTAGTCCAGGGGGCGAACGGAAACACCATATATTTT
j_gene: TRBJ1-5; abundance: .; d_gene: .; v_gene: TRBV28; CDR3aa: CASSLFSNQPQHF; CDR3nt: TGTGCCAGCAGTTTATTTAGCAATCAGCCCCAGCATTTT